These T cell receptor beta chains were read from a single sample in a study of blood T cell repertoires in COVID-19. TCRdb keeps only in-frame clones here, not all; method: immunoSEQ multiplex PCR. Of under 200,000 clones listed, around 80% are singletons. Specimen: peripheral blood. The receptors stem from a man aged 30 to 45 with active or convalescent COVID-19. CDR3s leave out the opening cysteine and the closing phenylalanine or tryptophan.

j_gene	v_gene	len	CDR3aa
TRBJ2-2	TRBV4-1	12	ASSQGSIAWELF
TRBJ2-1	TRBV19	13	ASSIPSGRVYEQF
TRBJ2-1	TRBV18	12	ASSQTSGNNEQF
TRBJ1-2	TRBV19	15	ASKRGTGDFGFVGYT
TRBJ2-5	TRBV6-5	12	ASKPGGTGETQY
TRBJ2-1	TRBV5-5	12	ASSLSSSYNEQF
TRBJ1-1	TRBV10-3	11	ATKDGGASEAF
TRBJ1-1	TRBV12-3/TRBV12-4	11	ASTETGYTEAF
TRBJ2-3	TRBV11-2	13	ASSPMTVVGDTQY
TRBJ2-7	TRBV3-1/TRBV3-2	13	ASSQGLGSSYEQY
TRBJ2-3	TRBV11-3	12	ASSRGQSSDTQY
TRBJ2-1	TRBV7-2	14	ASTVSTLAGANEQF
TRBJ1-2	TRBV3-1/TRBV3-2	15	ASSQAGAGGSIYGYT
TRBJ2-2	TRBV19	14	ASSIQGTGGGGLLF
TRBJ1-1	TRBV11-3	14	ASSLDAGAMNTEAF
TRBJ1-3	TRBV7-9	13	ASSRAGGPGNTIY
TRBJ2-4	TRBV6-4	12	ASSVGAGGSIQY
TRBJ2-1	TRBV28	14	ASSKTGTGRRDEQF
TRBJ1-5	TRBV7-2	14	ASSSYRDMGNQPQH
TRBJ2-1	TRBV7-9	14	ASSSPGTSSYNEQF
TRBJ1-1	TRBV10-3	13	AIRPQGAQNTEAF
TRBJ1-1	TRBV6-5	12	ASSYSGRNTEAF
TRBJ2-1	TRBV7-9	14	ASSLGLAGGMDEQF
TRBJ2-3	TRBV5-5	12	ASTVAPSTDTQY
TRBJ1-1	TRBV2	12	ASSAWEGNTEAF
TRBJ2-3	TRBV5-1	13	ASSPDSAFTDTQY
TRBJ2-1	TRBV6-1	13	ASSEKSSGSFEQF
TRBJ2-7	TRBV24-1	11	ATSDRQAYEQY
TRBJ1-5	TRBV6-6	14	ASRPPGTGENQPQH
TRBJ1-3	TRBV9	11	ASSDSGGNTIY
TRBJ1-2	TRBV6-5	13	ASSYSSGQGRGYT
TRBJ2-1	TRBV30	11	AWGEGTRSREF
TRBJ1-4	TRBV7-7	12	ASSLGTGDEKLF
TRBJ2-3	TRBV5-1	14	ASSLALAGSTDTQY
TRBJ1-2	TRBV30	13	AWSVQRTGGNGYT
TRBJ1-1	TRBV6-6	10	ASSRDSYEAF
TRBJ1-1	TRBV14	16	ASSRPGQGVRDTTEAF
TRBJ1-1	TRBV11-2	13	ASSFVSGLVGEAF
TRBJ2-7	TRBV7-2	13	ASSLGLAVSYEQY
TRBJ2-3	TRBV6-2/TRBV6-3	14	ASSYASRGNTDTQY
TRBJ2-3	TRBV7-9	13	ASSLGQGVGDTQY
TRBJ1-2	TRBV6-1	15	ASSDGTTGGRAYGYT
TRBJ1-1	TRBV3-1/TRBV3-2	19	ASSQEFSFEVDRTSDPEAF
TRBJ2-3	TRBV5-1	12	ASLGGSGGDTQY
TRBJ1-1	TRBV9	13	ASSLGGLKTEEAF
TRBJ2-7	TRBV27	13	ASSPVTSGVYEQY
TRBJ1-3	TRBV5-6	11	ASSWGTGNTIY
TRBJ1-3	TRBV29-1	11	SVWTDSGNTIY
TRBJ2-2	TRBV10-1	11	ASTAGIPGELF
TRBJ1-5	TRBV30	11	AWSVRFGQPQH
TRBJ1-1	TRBV5-6	13	ASSLGWTENTEAF
TRBJ2-2	TRBV7-2	10	ASTPSTGELF
TRBJ2-5	TRBV4-3	11	ASSQTGVETQY